The next 32 T cell receptor beta chains were all read from a single sample in a study of monozygotic twins with inflammatory bowel disease. TCRdb re-called the 5' RACE reads; one entry per CDR3 protein, DNA not given. Here the sample table reports about 150,000 distinct CDR3 sequences. The sequencing sample was made of blood. Receptor source: a human donor with ulcerative colitis or Crohn's disease, or a healthy co-twin of an affected twin (not recorded which).

The V and J genes are TRBV7-2 and TRBJ1-2; TCRdb selects TRBD1, and the lack of DNA leaves this call unchecked. Germline V gene lookup returns CDR1 SGHTA and CDR2 FQGNSA. CDR3 length equals 16 residues. CDR3: CASSFLQTYRVYGYTF.

This chain connects TRBV20-1 to TRBJ1-1; TCRdb reports TRBD1, a call that lacks DNA to check it against. The germline V gene encodes CDR1 DFQATT and CDR2 SNEGSKA (reference sequence). This CDR3 comprises 13 residues. CDR3 loop: CSASQGVYTEAFF.

The chain has TRBV20-1 and TRBJ2-7; TCRdb names TRBD2, which stays unverified in the absence of DNA. This CDR3 is built from 15 residues. Germline values: CDR1 DFQATT, CDR2 SNEGSKA (reference sequence). CDR3 in amino acids: CSARRLAQSSYEQYF.

J is TRBJ2-1 and V is TRBV28; absent DNA, TCRdb's TRBD2 call cannot be checked. The germline gives CDR1 MDHEN, CDR2 SYDVKM. This CDR3 region has 17 residues. The CDR3 sequence: CASSTTLEALTYNEQFF.

V usage is TRBV28 and J usage is TRBJ2-4; TCRdb selects TRBD1, and the lack of DNA leaves this call unchecked. The CDR3 runs 14 residues. CDR1 and CDR2 (germline): MDHEN, SYDVKM. CDR3 residues: CASSLDGGTGRGYF. The full variable domain, rest sourced from reference TRBV28 and TRBJ2-4, is DVKVTQSSRYLVKRTGEKVFLECVQDMDHENMFWYRQDPGLGLRLIYFSYDVKMKEKGDIPEGYSVSREKKERFSLILESASTNQTSMYLCASSLDGGTGRGYFGAGTRLSVL.

The chain couples TRBV9 to TRBJ2-7; the TRBD2 assignment by TCRdb is unverifiable without DNA. Per the germline V gene, CDR1 is SGDLS and CDR2 is YYNGEE. The CDR3 is 13 amino acids. CDR3 amino acids: CASSVGGNHEQYF.

J is TRBJ1-1 and V is TRBV20-1. Per the germline V gene, CDR1 is DFQATT and CDR2 is SNEGSKA (reference sequence). The CDR3 spans 16 residues. The CDR3 sequence is CSASGQDESTNTEAFF.

This sequence joins TRBV5-1 and TRBJ2-2; there is no DNA to check the TCRdb D call of TRBD2. The CDR3 is 16 residues long. CDR1 and CDR2 (germline): SGHRS, YFSETQ. CDR3 residues: CASSFSGRTNTGELFF.

The rearrangement uses TRBV12-3 or TRBV12-4 and TRBJ1-5; TCRdb's assignment of TRBD1 cannot be checked, as there is no DNA. The CDR3 covers 13 residues. The CDR3 reads CASSPIRGQPQHF.

This chain connects TRBV5-1 to TRBJ2-3; the TCRdb D gene call, TRBD1, has no DNA to confirm it. CDR3 length: 14 residues. Germline V gene lookup returns CDR1 SGHRS and CDR2 YFSETQ. CDR3: CASSADRVTDTQYF.

The rearrangement uses TRBV5-1 and TRBJ2-7; TCRdb picks TRBD1, but there is no DNA to check that call. The CDR3 is 13 residues long. The germline CDR1 and CDR2 sequences are SGHRS and YFSETQ. This CDR3 is CASSLGGRDEQYF.

This chain uses TRBV20-1 with TRBJ1-2; the TRBD1 assignment by TCRdb is unverifiable without DNA. The CDR3 runs to 16 residues. The V gene's germline CDR1 is DFQATT and CDR2 SNEGSKA (reference sequence). The CDR3 loop reads CSARPRGTLANYGYTF.

The rearrangement uses TRBV11-2 and TRBJ1-2. This CDR3 has 13 residues. Per the germline V gene, CDR1 is SGHAT and CDR2 is FQNNGV. Here the CDR3 reads CASSLGTNYGYTF.

This chain links TRBV18 with TRBJ2-1; TCRdb names TRBD2, which stays unverified in the absence of DNA. Germline V gene lookup returns CDR1 KGHSH and CDR2 LQKENI. The CDR3 runs to 15 residues. CDR3 amino acids: CASSSLAGGPVEQFF. The whole variable domain, remainder taken from reference TRBV18 and TRBJ2-1, is NAGVMQNPRHLVRRRGQEARLRCSPMKGHSHVYWYRQLPEEGLKFMVYLQKENIIDESGMPKERFSAEFPKEGPSILRIQQVVRGDSAAYFCASSSLAGGPVEQFFGPGTRLTVL.

The chain couples TRBV25-1 to TRBJ1-6; without DNA, the TCRdb call of TRBD1 cannot be checked. The CDR3 is 14 residues long. Germline V lookup: CDR1 MGHDK, CDR2 SYGVNS. CDR3: CASSEGGHNSPLHF.

This chain uses TRBV19 with TRBJ2-1; TCRdb names TRBD2, which stays unverified in the absence of DNA. The CDR3 loop spans 18 amino acids. Germline V gene sequence: CDR1 LNHDA, CDR2 SQIVND (reference sequence). The CDR3 here is CASSIEGLAGALRNEQFF.

The chain recombines TRBV5-1 with TRBJ2-1. Germline CDR1 and CDR2: SGHRS and YFSETQ. This CDR3 has 16 amino acids. The CDR3 here is CASSLWLGSSYNEQFF.

The V gene is TRBV14, the J gene TRBJ1-6; TCRdb returns TRBD1, unconfirmable since there is no DNA. CDR1 is SGHDN and CDR2 is FVKESK in the germline V gene. CDR3 length: 12 residues. This CDR3 reads CASSSLGGSLHF.

The chain carries TRBV5-6 and TRBJ1-6. In germline, CDR1 is SGHDT, CDR2 YYEEEE. This CDR3 is 14 amino acids long. This CDR3 reads CASSPLAANSPLHF.

The chain carries TRBV6-5 and TRBJ1-1; TCRdb gives TRBD1 as the D gene, but with no DNA this cannot be confirmed. Germline V CDR1 and CDR2: MNHEY, SVGAGI. CDR3 size: 15 residues. The CDR3 sequence is CASSYHGQGGTEAFF.

This sequence joins TRBV19 and TRBJ2-1; the D call from TCRdb, TRBD2, cannot be confirmed without DNA. This CDR3 has 16 residues. From germline, CDR1 is LNHDA and CDR2 SQIVND (reference sequence). The CDR3 region is CASSMAGAVTYNEQFF.

This sequence joins TRBV7-8 and TRBJ1-6; TCRdb reports TRBD1, a call that lacks DNA to check it against. Looked up from germline, CDR1 is SGHVS and CDR2 is FQNEAQ. This CDR3 spans 12 amino acids. CDR3: CASSPTDTALHF.

The chain is built from TRBV7-9 and TRBJ2-3; TCRdb designates TRBD1, a call that cannot be tested without DNA. Germline loops: CDR1 SEHNR, CDR2 FQNEAQ (reference sequence). The CDR3 sequence is 16 residues long. The CDR3 is CASSPTGHPGTDTQYF.

The chain uses TRBV18 and TRBJ2-1. This CDR3 contains 16 residues. Germline loops: CDR1 KGHSH, CDR2 LQKENI. CDR3 sequence: CASSPLDGSSYNEQFF. Variable domain in full (rest from reference TRBV18 and TRBJ2-1): NAGVMQNPRHLVRRRGQEARLRCSPMKGHSHVYWYRQLPEEGLKFMVYLQKENIIDESGMPKERFSAEFPKEGPSILRIQQVVRGDSAAYFCASSPLDGSSYNEQFFGPGTRLTVL.

The chain carries TRBV27 and TRBJ2-7; the TCRdb D gene call, TRBD1, has no DNA to confirm it. Germline V gene data show CDR1 as MNHEY and CDR2 as SMNVEV (reference sequence). The CDR3 extends over 14 amino acids. The CDR3 sequence is CASSQDRVGYEQYF.

V and J are TRBV7-2 and TRBJ2-4. The CDR3 has 13 amino acids. Germline V gene lookup returns CDR1 SGHTA and CDR2 FQGNSA. The CDR3 sequence: CASSFLGKNIQYF.

The CDR3 loop reads CASSQTLEGEKLFF. This chain links TRBV5-1 with TRBJ1-4; TCRdb indicates TRBD1, and absent DNA this call remains unverified. The CDR3 totals 14 residues. Germline values: CDR1 SGHRS, CDR2 YFSETQ.

CDR3 amino acids: CASSLMSFTSEQFF. The rearrangement joins TRBV5-1 to TRBJ2-1; TCRdb's D call of TRBD1 is untestable without DNA. Germline loops: CDR1 SGHRS, CDR2 YFSETQ. There are 14 residues in the CDR3. Looking up the rest from reference TRBV5-1 and TRBJ2-1 gives the full variable domain: KAGVTQTPRYLIKTRGQQVTLSCSPISGHRSVSWYQQTPGQGLQFLFEYFSETQRNKGNFPGRFSGRQFSNSRSEMNVSTLELGDSALYLCASSLMSFTSEQFFGPGTRLTVL.

V and J are TRBV12-5 and TRBJ2-3; TCRdb's D call, TRBD2, is unchecked because there is no DNA. The germline gives CDR1 LGHNT, CDR2 FRNRAP. This CDR3 is built from 16 residues. The CDR3 here is CASGGGSGYSTDTQYF.

This chain joins TRBV12-5 and TRBJ1-1; with no DNA, the TCRdb D assignment of TRBD1 cannot be verified. Germline CDR1 reads LGHNT; CDR2 reads FRNRAP. This CDR3 comprises 15 residues. This CDR3 reads CASGLVQGGWTEAFF. Full variable domain (rest looked up from reference TRBV12-5 and TRBJ1-1): DARVTQTPRHKVTEMGQEVTMRCQPILGHNTVFWYRQTMMQGLELLAYFRNRAPLDDSGMPKDRFSAEMPDATLATLKIQPSEPRDSAVYFCASGLVQGGWTEAFFGQGTRLTVV.

The V and J genes are TRBV5-4 and TRBJ2-3. The CDR3 sequence is 14 residues long. Germline V gives CDR1 SGHNT, CDR2 YYREEE (reference sequence). The CDR3 loop reads CASSFRLATDTQYF.

The chain employs TRBV20-1 and TRBJ2-3; the D gene TCRdb calls, TRBD1, cannot be checked with no DNA. The germline V gene encodes CDR1 DFQATT and CDR2 SNEGSKA (reference sequence). The CDR3 contains 15 residues. The CDR3 region is CSALPSHLWTGAQYF.